This T cell receptor (beta chain) was obtained from a study of OX40 agonist ivuxolimab in advanced cancers. Here immunoSEQ multiplex PCR was the method, and the copy in TCRdb shows in-frame clones only, minus some. The repertoire has tens of thousands of clones, approximately 86% of them found once; the top ten carry approximately 37%. Sampling of blood occurred at baseline, cycle 4 day 1, and cycle 7 day 1. The CDR3 is 16 amino acids. Deletions cut 0 bases from V and 5 bases from J, with 16 bases between. CDR1 and CDR2 (germline): MGHRA, YSYEKL. The chain uses TRBV4-1 and TRBJ2-5, with D possibly matching TRBD2 (6 bases). The sample was CD4+ or CD8+ T cells sorted from blood, taken in a trial of the OX40 agonist ivuxolimab. The origin of this receptor is an adult with an advanced solid tumor such as melanoma, head and neck, liver or kidney cancer. The CDR3 is CASSQDMRGWRETQYF. The CDR3 DNA reads as TGCGCCAGCAGCCAAGATATGCGGGGCTGGAGGGAGACCCAGTACTTC.